This passage covers 25 T cell receptor beta chains from one sample sequenced in a study of blood T cell repertoires in COVID-19. Method: immunoSEQ multiplex PCR; TCRdb's copy keeps in-frame clones and lacks some. The sample shows a few hundred thousand clones, roughly nine tenths of them seen only once. The sequenced material came from PBMCs or T cells enriched from blood (not recorded which). All receptors derive from a woman aged 25 to 39 who had recovered from COVID-19.

The rearrangement joins TRBV7-9 to TRBJ2-5; 9 positions match TRBD1. CDR1 is SEHNR and CDR2 is FQNEAQ in the germline V gene (reference sequence). V was clipped by 1 base and J by 2 bases; unmatched bases: 2. This CDR3 is 15 amino acids long. The CDR3 region has the DNA TGTGCCAGCAGCTTAGGGACAGGGGATCAAGAGACCCAGTACTTC. It specifies CASSLGTGDQETQYF. Combining the CDR3 with reference TRBV7-9 and TRBJ2-5 gives the whole variable domain DTGVSQNPRHKITKRGQNVTFRCDPISEHNRLYWYRQTLGQGPEFLTYFQNEAQLEKSRLLSDRFSAERPKGSFSTLEIQRTEQGDSAMYLCASSLGTGDQETQYFGPGTRLLVL.

The chain couples TRBV24-1 to TRBJ1-2; D possibly corresponds to TRBD1 (5 bases). The CDR3 is 15 residues long. The germline V and J ends were trimmed by 7 bases and 0 bases, with 14 bases remaining between them. Germline CDR1 is KGHDR and CDR2 is SFDVKD. The CDR3 here is CATRAPGLPNYGYTF. For the CDR3, the DNA is TGTGCCACCAGAGCGCCGGGACTTCCTAACTATGGCTACACCTTC.

The chain is built from TRBV28 and TRBJ1-5; no firm D call. CDR3 length equals 11 residues. V was pared by 3 bases and J by 6 bases, with 3 bases between. CDR1 MDHEN and CDR2 SYDVKM come from the germline V gene. The CDR3 reads CASSFGQPQHF. As DNA, the CDR3 is TGTGCCAGCAGTTTCGGTCAGCCCCAGCATTTT.

The chain combines TRBV29-1 with TRBJ1-4, with D uncertain. Trimming removed 4 bases at V and 5 bases at J, with 14 bases between. This CDR3 contains 14 residues. Per germline, CDR1 SQVTM and CDR2 ANQGSEA. The CDR3 loop reads CSVASGSQNEKLFF. The CDR3 nucleotides read TGCAGCGTTGCTTCCGGGAGCCAAAATGAAAAACTGTTTTTT.

CDR3 in DNA: TGCGCCAGCAGCAACGACATCAACCAAGAGACCCAGTACTTC. Residues: CASSNDINQETQYF. This chain connects TRBV5-1 to TRBJ2-5; the D is unclear. This CDR3 comprises 14 residues. Looked up from germline, CDR1 is SGHRS and CDR2 is YFSETQ. Trimming left V 4 bases short and J 0 bases short, with 10 bases between.

V gene TRBV6-5 combines with J gene TRBJ2-6; D is ambiguous. Germline CDR1 and CDR2: MNHEY and SVGAGI. V gave up 11 bases and J gave up 0 bases, with 14 bases separating them. The CDR3 sequence is 15 residues long. The DNA of the CDR3 is TGTGCCGCCGCGCAGGCTCCCTCTGGGGCCAACGTCCTGACTTTC. This encodes CAAAQAPSGANVLTF.

V and J are TRBV5-1 and TRBJ2-1, with 10 positions matching TRBD2. This CDR3 has 14 amino acids. The V segment lost 6 bases and the J segment 10 bases; nucleotides outside the gene matches: 10. The germline gives CDR1 SGHRS, CDR2 YFSETQ. CDR3 sequence (DNA): TGCGCCAGCATGGGGACTAGCGTCTTAGGGGAGCAGTTCTTC. As protein: CASMGTSVLGEQFF.

The chain has TRBV27 and TRBJ2-5; a possible D gene is TRBD2 (6 bases). V dropped 5 bases and J dropped 2 bases, with 12 bases sitting between them. There are 14 residues in the CDR3. Germline V gives CDR1 MNHEY, CDR2 SMNVEV (reference sequence). The CDR3 DNA sequence: TGTGCCAGCAGTATGCTTGGGGGGCAAGAGACCCAGTACTTC. Its protein is CASSMLGGQETQYF.

The rearrangement links TRBV7-9 to TRBJ2-1; 8 bases line up with TRBD2. Germline CDR1 is SEHNR and CDR2 is FQNEAQ (reference sequence). The CDR3 runs 14 residues. The ends lost 6 bases at V and 4 bases at J; junction bases unmatched: 5. As DNA, the CDR3 is TGTGCCAGCAGTAATGCGGGAGGATACAATGAGCAGTTCTTC. Translated: CASSNAGGYNEQFF.

This clone was seen more than once but under ten times. The gene calls are TRBV19 and TRBJ1-1; D is ambiguous. Germline values: CDR1 LNHDA, CDR2 SQIVND (reference sequence). The CDR3 length is 11 residues. Trimming shortened V by 6 bases and J by 1 base, and 3 bases separated the two germline ends. Written as DNA, the CDR3 is TGTGCCAGTAGGAGGAACACTGAAGCTTTCTTT. Translating gives CASRRNTEAFF.

CDR3 sequence (DNA): TGTGCCAGCAGCCTTACGACAGGGCCAACTAATGAAAAACTGTTTTTT. Translation gives CASSLTTGPTNEKLFF. The rearrangement links TRBV6-6 to TRBJ1-4, with 7 bases identical to TRBD1. Trimming took 6 bases from V and 0 from J; bases not matched to a gene: 7. Germline loops: CDR1 MNHNY, CDR2 SVGAGI (reference sequence). CDR3 length: 16 residues.

The chain is built from TRBV10-3 and TRBJ2-3, with D possibly TRBD2 on 6 matching bases. Germline lookup yields CDR1 ENHRY and CDR2 SYGVKD. The CDR3 runs to 14 residues. Deletions cut 2 bases from V and 3 bases from J, with 9 bases between. CDR3 protein: CAISERERTDTQYF. CDR3 DNA: TGTGCCATCAGTGAGCGGGAGCGGACAGATACGCAGTATTTT.

The chain recombines TRBV18 with TRBJ2-1; TRBD2 aligns across 9 bases. Germline lookup yields CDR1 KGHSH and CDR2 LQKENI. The CDR3 contains 15 residues. The V and J ends lost 3 bases and 5 bases, in that order; junction bases with no gene match: 5. The CDR3 reads CASSPRTSVNNEQFF. The CDR3, as DNA: TGTGCCAGCTCACCTCGGACTAGCGTTAACAATGAGCAGTTCTTC.

The chain is built from TRBV2 and TRBJ2-7, with a possible D match to TRBD2 (5 bases). Germline loops: CDR1 SNHLY, CDR2 FYNNEI. This CDR3 contains 13 residues. Trimming removed 4 bases from V and 7 bases from J, with 14 bases in between. The CDR3 sequence is CASSVRKEGEQYF. The CDR3 DNA reads TGTGCCAGCAGTGTCCGGAAAGAGGGAGAGCAGTACTTC. Combining the CDR3 with reference TRBV2 and TRBJ2-7 gives the whole variable domain EPEVTQTPSHQVTQMGQEVILRCVPISNHLYFYWYRQILGQKVEFLVSFYNNEISEKSEIFDDQFSVERPDGSNFTLKIRSTKLEDSAMYFCASSVRKEGEQYFGPGTRLTVT.

The rearrangement joins TRBV27 to TRBJ1-4, with D maybe TRBD1 (6 bases). V lost 5 bases to trimming and J lost 4 bases, with 17 bases between them. In germline, CDR1 is MNHEY, CDR2 SMNVEV (reference sequence). CDR3 length: 16 residues. In DNA form, the CDR3 reads TGTGCCAGCAGTGCCCACTCCGACAGGTTTAATGAAAAACTGTTTTTT. Its translation: CASSAHSDRFNEKLFF.

V is TRBV7-8 and J is TRBJ1-5, with 7 bases matching TRBD1. CDR1 is SGHVS, CDR2 FQNEAQ, per germline. CDR3 length: 17 residues. After removal of 1 base from V and 0 bases from J, the junction contained 6 bases not matched to a gene. The CDR3 sequence is CASSLGGTAYSNQPQHF. The CDR3 DNA is TGTGCCAGCAGCTTAGGAGGGACAGCTTATAGCAATCAGCCCCAGCATTTT.

This rearrangement joins TRBV27 to TRBJ2-1; 7 bases align to TRBD2. This CDR3 has 16 residues. V dropped 5 bases and J dropped 7; count of bases not matched to a gene: 14. The germline V gene has CDR1 MNHEY and CDR2 SMNVEV (reference sequence). The CDR3 region is CASSPPKLAPGNEQFF. The CDR3 DNA follows: TGTGCCAGCAGTCCCCCCAAACTAGCGCCGGGGAATGAGCAGTTCTTC.

Regarding this clone: The sample contains more than one DNA sequence encoding this CDR3. The rearrangement links TRBV5-1 to TRBJ2-1; tentatively, D is TRBD1 (5 bases). The CDR3 runs 15 residues. The germline V and J ends were trimmed by 1 base and 1 base, with 9 bases remaining between them. CDR1 is SGHRS, CDR2 YFSETQ, per germline. The DNA for the CDR3 is TGCGCCAGCAGCTTGTCAGGGCAATCCTACAATGAGCAGTTCTTC. As protein: CASSLSGQSYNEQFF.

J is TRBJ2-7 and V is TRBV28; 7 bases are a match to TRBD2. Germline V gives CDR1 MDHEN, CDR2 SYDVKM. The CDR3 runs to 16 residues. V dropped 0 bases and J dropped 2; count of bases not matched to a gene: 7. The CDR3 is CASSLWGRELPYEQYF. The CDR3 DNA is TGTGCCAGCAGTTTATGGGGGCGGGAGCTGCCCTACGAGCAGTACTTC.

The gene calls are TRBV28 and TRBJ1-6; 9 bases map to TRBD1. V shed 9 bases, J shed 8 bases, and the junction held 11 bases outside the gene matches. In germline, CDR1 is MDHEN, CDR2 SYDVKM. The CDR3 runs 15 residues. CDR3 DNA sequence: TGTGCCAGTACAGACGCGGACAGGGGTGATTCACCCCTCCACTTT. Amino acids: CASTDADRGDSPLHF.

The chain carries TRBV5-1 and TRBJ2-3; 9 nucleotides line up with TRBD2. Per germline, CDR1 SGHRS and CDR2 YFSETQ. J lost 2 bases, V lost 6 bases, and 13 bases had no gene match. This CDR3 is built from 17 residues. CDR3 sequence reads: CASKRTVAGGDTDTQYF. DNA for the CDR3: TGCGCCAGCAAAAGGACAGTGGCGGGAGGGGACACAGATACGCAGTATTTT.

This clone was recorded only once. This rearrangement joins TRBV29-1 to TRBJ2-2; D might be TRBD2 (5 bases). Germline V gene data show CDR1 as SQVTM and CDR2 as ANQGSEA. V was shortened by 7 bases and J by 5 bases, with 14 bases between the two germline ends. The CDR3 spans 13 residues. The CDR3 protein is CSGRRGWTGELFF. CDR3 bases: TGCAGCGGCAGACGGGGATGGACCGGGGAGCTGTTTTTT.

On this clone: At one boundary the junction diverges from the germline segment, which might be a read error. The chain combines TRBV7-7 with TRBJ1-4; D is ambiguous. This CDR3 has 14 amino acids. The V gene's germline CDR1 is SSHAT and CDR2 FNYEAQ (reference sequence). The CDR3 DNA follows: TGTGCTAGCAGCTCGAGCGAGGGTAATGAAAAACTGTTTTTT. It encodes CASSSSEGNEKLFF.

The chain couples TRBV2 to TRBJ1-2; TRBD1 might be the D (5 bases). The V end was cut by 8 bases, the J end by 3 bases, with 13 bases between. Germline lookup yields CDR1 SNHLY and CDR2 FYNNEI. This CDR3 is 13 amino acids long. CDR3 DNA sequence: TGTGCCAGCCTTCAAGGGGCAGACTATGGCTACACCTTC. Encoded protein: CASLQGADYGYTF.

The CDR3 region is CASSYASGWVTDTQYF. The CDR3 nucleotides are TGTGCCAGCAGTTACGCTAGCGGGTGGGTCACAGATACGCAGTATTTT. The chain links TRBV6-5 to TRBJ2-3, with 8 nucleotides matching TRBD2. The junction had 6 bases not matched to a gene; V was cut back by 2 bases and J by 2 bases. The CDR3 sequence is 16 residues long. CDR1 is MNHEY, CDR2 SVGAGI, per germline.